A selection of T cell receptor beta chains follows, all from one sample in a study of blood T cells in healthy people across ages. TCRdb re-called the 5' RACE reads with MiXCR, one entry per CDR3 protein. The sample lists around 2 million distinct CDR3 sequences, about two fifths seen once, with 23% in the top ten. The sequencing sample was made of blood. The receptors here all came from a human donor in good health. Each CDR3 is given with its conserved first and last residue. The order of the fields is V gene, J gene, clone size, D gene, CDR3 DNA, CDR3 protein. The D gene is left open where the match is weak. The size entry is marked missing in some rows and otherwise reads once, few, many or a size class.

V: TRBV14; J: TRBJ1-2; size: few; D: NA; DNA: TGTGCCAGCAGCCAAGCCAGGCACCATGGCTACACCTTC; CDR3: CASSQARHHGYTF
V: TRBV12-3/TRBV12-4; J: TRBJ1-6; size: NA; D: TRBD1; DNA: TGTGCCAGCAGTTTTTCGGACAGGCTAAATTCACCCCTCCACTTT; CDR3: CASSFSDRLNSPLHF
V: TRBV29-1; J: TRBJ2-7; size: NA; D: NA; DNA: TGCAGCGTTGAAGGAATCGGGGTTGCCGACGAGCAGTACTTC; CDR3: CSVEGIGVADEQYF
V: TRBV20-1; J: TRBJ2-7; size: NA; D: NA; DNA: TGCAGTGCTAGAGAAATGACAATAGGGCGGCCCTACGAGCAGTACTTC; CDR3: CSAREMTIGRPYEQYF
V: TRBV18; J: TRBJ2-7; size: NA; D: NA; DNA: TGTGCCAGCAGCCCATCAGGCAGAGCCTACGAGCAGTACTTC; CDR3: CASSPSGRAYEQYF
V: TRBV4-2; J: TRBJ2-4; size: few; D: NA; DNA: TGTGCCAGCAGCCAAGATTTAGAGGACCTCCGAGCCAAAAACATTCAGTACTTC; CDR3: CASSQDLEDLRAKNIQYF
V: TRBV10-3; J: TRBJ2-7; size: few; D: NA; DNA: TGTGCCATCAGTGAAAGGAGAGGGAACTACGAGCAGTACTTC; CDR3: CAISERRGNYEQYF
V: TRBV9; J: TRBJ2-7; size: NA; D: NA; DNA: TGTGCCAGCAGCGCATTAGGAAGCTCCTACGAGCAGTACTTC; CDR3: CASSALGSSYEQYF
V: TRBV7-9; J: TRBJ1-3; size: NA; D: NA; DNA: TGTACCAGCAGCCTAAGTTACAGGGTACAGAAAGGAAACACCATATATTTT; CDR3: CTSSLSYRVQKGNTIYF
V: TRBV2; J: TRBJ2-7; size: once; D: NA; DNA: TGTGCCAGCGGAGGTTCGGAGACACCTTACTACGAGCAGTACTTC; CDR3: CASGGSETPYYEQYF
V: TRBV15; J: TRBJ2-7; size: NA; D: TRBD1; DNA: TGTGCCACCAGTCCCGGACAGGTAGGGGAGCAGTACTTC; CDR3: CATSPGQVGEQYF
V: TRBV6-6; J: TRBJ1-4; size: NA; D: NA; DNA: TGTGCCAGCAGTCCAGGGGTCGGTATTGGACCTGAAAAACTGTTTTTT; CDR3: CASSPGVGIGPEKLFF
V: TRBV5-5; J: TRBJ1-2; size: few; D: TRBD1; DNA: TGTGCCAGCAGCTTGGGACAGGGGGCATTTGACTATGGCTACACCTTC; CDR3: CASSLGQGAFDYGYTF
V: TRBV3-1; J: TRBJ2-7; size: few; D: TRBD1; DNA: TGTGCCAGCAGCCCCCGAGGCCGACAGGGGGACTACGAGCAGTACTTC; CDR3: CASSPRGRQGDYEQYF
V: TRBV19; J: TRBJ1-5; size: many; D: NA; DNA: TGTGCCAGTAGTATCGGTTATAGCAATCAGCCCCAGCATTTT; CDR3: CASSIGYSNQPQHF
V: TRBV12-3/TRBV12-4; J: TRBJ2-5; size: NA; D: TRBD1; DNA: TGTGCCAGCAGCGCAGGGGACAGGAGAGAGACCCGGTACTTC; CDR3: CASSAGDRRETRYF
V: TRBV5-1; J: TRBJ1-1; size: NA; D: NA; DNA: TGCGCCAGCAGCTTGGCCGGTGGACAGAGTGAAGCTTTCTTT; CDR3: CASSLAGGQSEAFF
V: TRBV6-6; J: TRBJ1-2; size: few; D: NA; DNA: TGTGCCAGCAGTTACGGGCGGACAAATGGCTACACCTTC; CDR3: CASSYGRTNGYTF
V: TRBV6-5; J: TRBJ1-4; size: NA; D: NA; DNA: TGTGCCAGCAGACCCAATGCGGGTCCCGCGGGAGGGCTGTTTTTT; CDR3: CASRPNAGPAGGLFF
V: TRBV9; J: TRBJ1-2; size: NA; D: NA; DNA: TGTGCCAGCAGCGTAGAGGTAACGGACGTATATGGCTACACCTTC; CDR3: CASSVEVTDVYGYTF
V: TRBV10-3; J: TRBJ2-7; size: NA; D: NA; DNA: TGTGCCATCAGTGAAAATATTGGGCTGACCTACGAGCAGTACTTC; CDR3: CAISENIGLTYEQYF
V: TRBV9; J: TRBJ2-1; size: NA; D: TRBD2; DNA: TGTGCCAGCAGCGTGGGGACTAGCATCCATGAGCAGTTCTTC; CDR3: CASSVGTSIHEQFF
V: TRBV29-1; J: TRBJ2-1; size: NA; D: TRBD1; DNA: TGCAGCGTTGAGTGGGGACAGGGGATTGAGCAGTTCTTC; CDR3: CSVEWGQGIEQFF
V: TRBV6-5; J: TRBJ1-1; size: NA; D: NA; DNA: TGTGCCAGCAGTTATGACGGGGTAGGGAACACTGAAGCTTTCTTT; CDR3: CASSYDGVGNTEAFF
V: TRBV10-3; J: TRBJ1-6; size: NA; D: NA; DNA: TGTGCCATCAGTGAAGGAACAGGGCCATTCGGGACCCTCCACTTT; CDR3: CAISEGTGPFGTLHF
V: TRBV3-1; J: TRBJ2-4; size: NA; D: NA; DNA: TGTGCCAGCCCGGAGGGGACCTGGGGGGACATTCAGTACTTC; CDR3: CASPEGTWGDIQYF
V: TRBV4-2; J: TRBJ2-1; size: once; D: NA; DNA: TGTGCCAGCAGCTCCCGTGCGGGGACCTCTTACAATGAGCAGTTCTTC; CDR3: CASSSRAGTSYNEQFF
V: TRBV21-1; J: TRBJ1-5; size: few; D: NA; DNA: TGTGCCAGCAGCACCCGGGACAGGTATCAGCCCCAGCATTTT; CDR3: CASSTRDRYQPQHF
V: TRBV27; J: TRBJ2-2; size: NA; D: TRBD1; DNA: TGTGCCAGCAGTCCCGGGACAGGGGTCGGGGAGCTGTTTTTT; CDR3: CASSPGTGVGELFF
V: TRBV13; J: TRBJ1-1; size: NA; D: NA; DNA: TGTGCCAGCAGCTTAGTCAGGGTCGCCGGTGAAGCTTTCTTT; CDR3: CASSLVRVAGEAFF
V: TRBV5-1; J: TRBJ2-6; size: NA; D: NA; DNA: TGCGCCAGCAGCTTGGAGGTAGTCTCATCTGGGGCCAACGTCCTGACTTTC; CDR3: CASSLEVVSSGANVLTF
V: TRBV28; J: TRBJ1-2; size: NA; D: NA; DNA: TGTGCCAGCAGTTTAAGGTTCAAGCATGGCTACACCTTC; CDR3: CASSLRFKHGYTF
V: TRBV29-1; J: TRBJ2-7; size: few; D: TRBD1; DNA: TGCAGCGTGACCCGGGACAGGGACTCCTACGAGCAGTACTTC; CDR3: CSVTRDRDSYEQYF
V: TRBV12-3/TRBV12-4; J: TRBJ1-2; size: NA; D: TRBD1; DNA: TGTGCCAGCAGTTTACGGGGACAGTCCCTTGGGAACACCTTC; CDR3: CASSLRGQSLGNTF
V: TRBV11-2; J: TRBJ2-6; size: NA; D: TRBD1; DNA: TGTGCCAGCAGCCGGGACAGGATGGGTGGGGCCAACGTCCTGACTTTC; CDR3: CASSRDRMGGANVLTF
V: TRBV2; J: TRBJ1-2; size: few; D: NA; DNA: TGTGCCAGAAGCATATCAGGGGTCGGCTATGGCTACACCTTC; CDR3: CARSISGVGYGYTF
V: TRBV6-2/TRBV6-3; J: TRBJ1-1; size: NA; D: NA; DNA: TGTGCCAGCAGTTACCTACAGACGAACACTGAAGCTTTCTTT; CDR3: CASSYLQTNTEAFF
V: TRBV20-1; J: TRBJ1-2; size: few; D: TRBD1; DNA: TGCAGTGCTAGCCCGGGACAGGGTATTGGGGGCTACACCTTC; CDR3: CSASPGQGIGGYTF
V: TRBV9; J: TRBJ2-7; size: many; D: NA; DNA: TGTGCCAGCAGCGCCGGGGGTTCCTACGAGCAGTACTTC; CDR3: CASSAGGSYEQYF
V: TRBV7-2; J: TRBJ1-2; size: few; D: TRBD1; DNA: TGTGCCAGCAGTCGACAGGGGACCGATGGCTACACCTTC; CDR3: CASSRQGTDGYTF
V: TRBV5-1; J: TRBJ1-2; size: NA; D: TRBD1; DNA: TGCGCCAGCAGCTCCTACCGGGACAGGGTTACGAGCTACACCTTC; CDR3: CASSSYRDRVTSYTF
V: TRBV28; J: TRBJ2-7; size: NA; D: NA; DNA: TGTGCCACCGCAGCTTATTCCTACGAGCAGTACTTC; CDR3: CATAAYSYEQYF
V: TRBV11-1; J: TRBJ2-5; size: few; D: NA; DNA: TGTGCCAGCAACTTAGGACCCCGGGACACCGGACAAGCGACCCAGTACTTC; CDR3: CASNLGPRDTGQATQYF
V: TRBV5-8; J: TRBJ2-1; size: NA; D: TRBD1; DNA: TGTGCCAGCAGCTTTGAATGGGGGACAGGGGGCTACAATGAGCAGTTCTTC; CDR3: CASSFEWGTGGYNEQFF
V: TRBV13; J: TRBJ1-2; size: few; D: TRBD1; DNA: TGTGCCAGCAGCTTAAATCTTAACAGGGGTGATGGCTACACCTTC; CDR3: CASSLNLNRGDGYTF